The clone carrying this TCR beta chain was seen a few times. TCRdb independently ran MiXCR on the RT-PCR reads; one entry per CDR3 protein. Of 550,000 to 750,000 distinct CDR3 sequences in the sample, 14% are singletons; the top ten hold roughly 4%. Germline loops: CDR1 SGHDT, CDR2 YYEEEE. V gave up 1 base and J gave up 5 bases, with 16 bases separating them. The CDR3 length is 16 residues. The genes are TRBV5-6 and TRBJ2-4; D possibly corresponds to TRBD2 (5 bases). The source material was memory CD4+ T cells from blood. This clonotype was obtained from a female donor in good health, serving as a healthy control. CDR3 DNA: TGTGCCAGCAGCTTGACGCACTCTCCCGGGGAAAACATTCAGTACTTC. Encoded protein: CASSLTHSPGENIQYF.